This passage covers 22 T cell receptor beta chains from one sample sequenced in a study of blood T cell repertoires in COVID-19. The assay was immunoSEQ multiplex PCR, and TCRdb's table has in-frame clones only and misses some. The sample yields fewer than 130,000 clones, roughly 69% seen once. Specimen: peripheral blood. Receptors were obtained from a man aged 80 or over with acute or convalescent COVID-19.

V usage is TRBV21-1 and J usage is TRBJ2-7; the table names TRBD1, a call not compared with the DNA. TRBV21-1 is a pseudogene segment. The CDR3 has 15 residues. The CDR3 loop is CASSKAQGSSYEQYF. CDR3 in DNA: TGTGCCAGCAGCAAAGCGCAGGGATCGTCCTACGAGCAGTACTTC.

This sequence joins TRBV27 and TRBJ2-3; D is perhaps TRBD2 (5 bases). Deletions cut 3 bases from V and 0 bases from J, with 10 bases between. Germline V lookup: CDR1 MNHEY, CDR2 SMNVEV (reference sequence). CDR3 length equals 15 residues. This chain's CDR3 is CASSFRGLSTDTQYF. CDR3 sequence (DNA): TGTGCCAGCAGTTTTCGCGGGCTTAGCACAGATACGCAGTATTTT.

This chain links TRBV4-3 with TRBJ1-5; D unclear. Looked up from germline, CDR1 is LGHNA and CDR2 is YSLEER. CDR3 size: 13 residues. V shed 0 bases and J shed 9 bases, with 9 bases lying between them. The CDR3 nucleotides are TGCGCCAGCAGCCAAGATCTCCGTCCGCCCCAGCATTTT. This sequence encodes CASSQDLRPPQHF.

J is TRBJ2-4 and V is TRBV2; TRBD1 aligns across 7 bases. The ends lost 2 bases at V and 9 bases at J; junction bases unmatched: 7. Germline lookup yields CDR1 SNHLY and CDR2 FYNNEI. The CDR3 loop spans 14 amino acids. The DNA of the CDR3 is TGTGCCAGCAGTGAAAACCGGGACAGTCCCATTCAGTACTTC. Protein: CASSENRDSPIQYF.

The V gene is TRBV7-8, the J gene TRBJ2-7; tentatively, D is TRBD1 (6 bases). Trimming took off 5 bases at V and 2 bases at J, with 13 bases between the two ends. Germline V gives CDR1 SGHVS, CDR2 FQNEAQ. The CDR3 totals 14 residues. The CDR3 DNA reads as TGTGCCAGCAGCCAACTACAGGGACCCTACGAGCAGTACTTC. Translated, it gives CASSQLQGPYEQYF.

This rearrangement joins TRBV18 to TRBJ2-3, with 10 bases fitting TRBD2. Looked up from germline, CDR1 is KGHSH and CDR2 is LQKENI. After removal of 5 bases from V and 0 bases from J, the junction contained 5 bases not matched to a gene. The CDR3 is 16 residues long. DNA for the CDR3: TGTGCCAGCTCATTCACTAGCGGGATGAGCACAGATACGCAGTATTTT. It translates to CASSFTSGMSTDTQYF.

This chain connects TRBV4-1 to TRBJ1-1, with a possible D match to TRBD1 (5 bases). Trimming shortened V by 4 bases and J by 5 bases, and 14 bases separated the two germline ends. The germline gives CDR1 MGHRA, CDR2 YSYEKL. There are 14 residues in the CDR3. The CDR3 coding sequence is TGCGCCAGCAGCCTCACACCTCGGGGGACTGAAGCTTTCTTT. Translation: CASSLTPRGTEAFF.

The chain links TRBV7-2 to TRBJ2-7, with D possibly matching TRBD1 (5 bases). Germline V gives CDR1 SGHTA, CDR2 FQGNSA. Trimming pared 3 bases from V and 3 bases from J, leaving 9 bases between. This CDR3 has 13 amino acids. The DNA of the CDR3 is TGTGCCAGCAGCTTGACAGAGCTCTACGAGCAGTACTTC. Translating it yields CASSLTELYEQYF.

This clone was seen at least ten times. CDR3 sequence (DNA): TGTGCCAGCAGCTCTACGAATATGATGGGCGGCTACACCTTC. Its protein product is CASSSTNMMGGYTF. This chain joins TRBV7-2 and TRBJ1-2; D remains ambiguous. V was shortened by 4 bases and J by 8 bases, with 17 bases between the two germline ends. Germline assignment: CDR1 SGHTA and CDR2 FQGNSA. The CDR3 sequence is 14 residues long.

This CDR3 is CASSYGAAYEQFF. The DNA of the CDR3 is TGTGCCAGCAGTTACGGGGCGGCCTATGAGCAGTTCTTC. The chain carries TRBV6-6 and TRBJ2-1, with a tentative D call TRBD1 (5 bases). The germline V gene has CDR1 MNHNY and CDR2 SVGAGI (reference sequence). This CDR3 has 13 amino acids. With 2 bases removed from V and 8 bases from J, the gap between germline ends came to 10 bases.

This chain links TRBV6-6 with TRBJ2-2, with D maybe TRBD2 (6 bases). CDR1 is MNHNY and CDR2 is SVGAGI in the germline V gene (reference sequence). With 8 bases removed from V and 8 bases from J, the gap between germline ends came to 18 bases. This CDR3 spans 14 amino acids. The CDR3 DNA sequence: TGTGCCAGCTCTGAGACTAGACGGAATGGGGAGCTGTTTTTT. Residues: CASSETRRNGELFF.

This clone came up once. The chain employs TRBV7-2 and TRBJ2-1, with 9 bases that match TRBD2. This CDR3 comprises 15 residues. Losses at the gene ends were 1 base for V and 3 bases for J; bases not matched to a gene: 1. Germline values: CDR1 SGHTA, CDR2 FQGNSA. The CDR3 sequence is CASSLGLADYNEQFF. The CDR3 DNA sequence: TGTGCCAGCAGCTTAGGACTAGCGGACTACAATGAGCAGTTCTTC.

This chain connects TRBV7-3 to TRBJ2-2; a possible D gene is TRBD2 (6 bases). The CDR3 is made up of 16 amino acids. Trimming took off 5 bases at V and 2 bases at J, with 15 bases between the two ends. In germline, CDR1 is SGHTA, CDR2 FQGTGA. CDR3 DNA sequence: TGTGCCAGCAGCCCCGGGCCGGGACTCAACACCGGGGAGCTGTTTTTT. This sequence encodes CASSPGPGLNTGELFF.

In its sample, this clone was seen a few times. V is TRBV19 and J is TRBJ1-4; 7 bases are shared with TRBD1. Unmatched junction bases numbered 10, after V lost 7 bases and J lost 2 bases. This CDR3 spans 16 amino acids. Germline-derived CDR1 and CDR2 are LNHDA and SQIVND (reference sequence). In DNA, the CDR3 is TGTGCCAGTACCTCCCCCCCCAGGGGGACTAATGAAAAACTGTTTTTT. This codes for CASTSPPRGTNEKLFF.

The chain employs TRBV28 and TRBJ1-4; D is ambiguous. V lost 6 bases, J lost 8 bases, and 16 bases lay in between. Germline CDR1 and CDR2: MDHEN and SYDVKM. This CDR3 is 14 amino acids long. The CDR3 sequence: CASRVNRRREKLFF. The CDR3 DNA reads as TGTGCCAGCAGGGTAAATCGGCGGAGAGAAAAACTGTTTTTT.

The J gene is TRBJ2-2, the V gene TRBV5-1, with 12 bases aligning to TRBD2. The ends lost 5 bases at V and 7 bases at J; junction bases unmatched: 3. Germline values: CDR1 SGHRS, CDR2 YFSETQ. CDR3 length: 14 amino acids. CDR3 sequence reads: CASRLAGGGGELFF. The DNA of the CDR3 is TGCGCCAGCAGACTAGCGGGAGGAGGCGGGGAGCTGTTTTTT.

The V gene is TRBV6-2 or TRBV6-3, the J gene TRBJ2-1; D is unresolved. Per germline, CDR1 MNHEY and CDR2 SVGEGT. This CDR3 region has 14 residues. The ends were cut back, 5 bases at V and 0 bases at J, with 8 bases in the middle. In DNA, the CDR3 is TGTGCCAGCAGTCCGCGAGACTCCTACAATGAGCAGTTCTTC. Protein: CASSPRDSYNEQFF.

This clone was detected once. The chain employs TRBV5-1 and TRBJ2-1, with TRBD2 matching over 9 bases. In germline, CDR1 is SGHRS, CDR2 YFSETQ. The CDR3 consists of 16 residues. The junction had 8 bases not matched to a gene; V was cut back by 0 bases and J by 7 bases. In nucleotides, the CDR3 is TGCGCCAGCAGCTTGGAGGCGGGAGGGCCGGGTAATGAGCAGTTCTTC. It encodes CASSLEAGGPGNEQFF.

The CDR3 bases are TGTGCCAGCTCACCAGATCAGGGCGGTGAAAAACTGTTTTTT. Amino acids: CASSPDQGGEKLFF. The chain employs TRBV18 and TRBJ1-4, with D possibly matching TRBD1 (5 bases). This CDR3 is built from 14 residues. CDR1 and CDR2 (germline): KGHSH, LQKENI. V lost 2 bases to trimming and J lost 7 bases, with 11 bases between them.

The V gene is TRBV20-1, the J gene TRBJ2-3; D perhaps matches TRBD2 (6 bases). V lost 3 bases to trimming and J lost 5 bases, with 21 bases between them. Germline CDR1 DFQATT, CDR2 SNEGSKA (reference sequence). The CDR3 runs to 16 residues. The CDR3 spells CSASSGRIAILDTQYF. The CDR3 DNA sequence: TGCAGTGCTAGTTCGGGGAGGATAGCCATTTTAGATACGCAGTATTTT.

By its share, this clone is medium-sized (0.01 to 0.1%). The chain joins TRBV2 to TRBJ2-5; TRBD1 might be the D (6 bases). CDR1 is SNHLY and CDR2 is FYNNEI in the germline V gene. Trimming took 6 bases from V and 0 from J, leaving 11 bases between them. This CDR3 is 14 amino acids long. CDR3 coding DNA: TGTGCCAGCAGGATAGGGACAAACCAAGAGACCCAGTACTTC. As protein: CASRIGTNQETQYF.

This rearrangement joins TRBV19 to TRBJ1-1, with TRBD1 as a possible D gene (6 bases). The CDR3 is 14 residues long. Trimming took off 3 bases at V and 0 bases at J, with 8 bases between the two ends. Germline V gene data show CDR1 as LNHDA and CDR2 as SQIVND (reference sequence). CDR3 in amino acids: CASSIDRMNTEAFF. The CDR3 DNA reads TGTGCCAGTAGTATTGACAGGATGAACACTGAAGCTTTCTTT. Combining the CDR3 with reference TRBV19 and TRBJ1-1 gives the whole variable domain DGGITQSPKYLFRKEGQNVTLSCEQNLNHDAMYWYRQDPGQGLRLIYYSQIVNDFQKGDIAEGYSVSREKKESFPLTVTSAQKNPTAFYLCASSIDRMNTEAFFGQGTRLTVV.